Given below is one TCR beta chain in context. Its specific antigen is unknown. No qualities accompany the bases; no much larger clone lies one base away. The CDR3 regions of human TCRbeta chains were analyzed by immunosequencing. As for the original processing: Repertoire TCRs were checked for matches against a reference library of SARS-CoV-2-specific TCRs that had been generated using the MIRA antigen-specificity platform. Breadth meant the fraction of unique TCRs that were SARS-CoV-2-associated, whereas depth meant the fraction of total T cells that were SARS-CoV-2-associated. Each spike-specific TCR was assigned to its reactive spike region and to a CD4 or CD8 class using the MIRA data. Log10-transformed breadth and depth values were compared by one-way ANOVA with Sidak's multiple comparisons tests. What TCRdb holds here is the immuneACCESS table cut down to in-frame rearrangements. Part of the clones is not present; checked against another copy, under half of the missing clones reflect an unresolved V gene, and the others are unexplained. The V and J calls and the clone size are those of that table, but D and trimming were determined from the DNA. The sample includes roughly 120,000 clones, with 87% observed a single time. The top ten hold approximately 9.2% of the sample.

V lost 2 bases and J lost 1 base; the stretch between them is 12 bases long. As encoded in the germline V gene, CDR1 is SGHAT while CDR2 is FQNNGV. The CDR3 contains 16 residues, cysteine and phenylalanine counted. Only the CDR3 region is kept as DNA, spanning 48 bases read in frame from base 1. In light of the paper, this sample's time point label describes: baseline before first vaccination. The vaccinee samples were drawn from two UK trials, COV001 and COV002, one of which was a single-blind randomized controlled phase 2/3 trial testing AZD1222 (ChAdOx1 nCoV-19) in healthy adults. For TCRbeta chain sequencing, PBMC samples were collected from trial participants at day 0 and at day 28 after the second dose. This entry comes from a study of T cell responses to AZD1222 COVID-19 vaccine (dated by TCRdb to the early 2020s). About the full investigation: AZD1222 recipients given second doses at about 4 weeks or at about 12 weeks were pooled, since spike-specific TCR depth and breadth were not found to differ between the two schedules. Trial participants were enrolled into age subgroups of 18-55, 56-69 and 70-plus years, which contained about 160, 30 and 59 TCR-sequenced participants, respectively. A total of under 250 trial participants underwent TCR sequencing, of whom under 220 had received two doses of AZD1222 and 26 had received two doses of the MenACWY control vaccine.

Paper-wide results and their limitations: Reportedly, almost half of the unique spike-specific TCRs recognized epitopes lying outside the regions that are mutated in the B.1.351 and B.1.1.7 variants. In the small 56-69-year group, the increase in depth fell short of significance, most likely because of low power. Participants were mostly white British and included more females than males, and it was suggested by the authors that clonal diversity may have been underestimated. After two AZD1222 doses, spike-specific TCR breadth and depth were significantly higher than at day 0 and than in MenACWY recipients. Only five or six AZD1222 recipients were SARS-CoV-2 seropositive at baseline, limiting conclusions about previously exposed vaccinees. The vaccine-associated CD4 TCRs covered the entire spike protein, and the dominant responses fell in regions 160-218 and 743-854. No day 14 peak-response samples were available, so repertoires were characterized only after the peak T cell response.

The chain employs TRBV11-2 and TRBJ2-1; the D gene is perhaps TRBD1 or TRBD2, each of them matching over 6 bases. The clonotype was recovered from an adult in good health. The sample was peripheral blood, taken on day 0 of AZD1222 vaccination. The nucleotide sequence is TGTGCCAGCAGCTTACTGGGGGGCGCGTCCTACAATGAGCAGTTCTTC. Protein translation: CASSLLGGASYNEQFF. The full variable domain, completed from the reference TRBV11-2 and TRBJ2-1 proteins outside the CDR3, reads EAGVAQSPRYKIIEKRQSVAFWCNPISGHATLYWYQQILGQGPKLLIQFQNNGVVDDSQLPKDRFSAERLKGVDSTLKIQPAKLEDSAVYLCASSLLGGASYNEQFFGPGTRLTVL.